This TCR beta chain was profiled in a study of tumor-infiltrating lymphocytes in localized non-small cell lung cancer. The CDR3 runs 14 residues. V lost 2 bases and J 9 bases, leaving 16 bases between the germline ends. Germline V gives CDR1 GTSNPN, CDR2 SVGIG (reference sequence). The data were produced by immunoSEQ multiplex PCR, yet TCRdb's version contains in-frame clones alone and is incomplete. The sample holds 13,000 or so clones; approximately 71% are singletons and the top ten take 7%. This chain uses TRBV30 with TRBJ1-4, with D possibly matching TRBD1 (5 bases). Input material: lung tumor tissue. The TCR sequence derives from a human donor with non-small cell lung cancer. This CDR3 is CAWSMPPQAQKLFF. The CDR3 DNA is TGTGCCTGGAGTATGCCCCCACAGGCTCAAAAACTGTTTTTT.